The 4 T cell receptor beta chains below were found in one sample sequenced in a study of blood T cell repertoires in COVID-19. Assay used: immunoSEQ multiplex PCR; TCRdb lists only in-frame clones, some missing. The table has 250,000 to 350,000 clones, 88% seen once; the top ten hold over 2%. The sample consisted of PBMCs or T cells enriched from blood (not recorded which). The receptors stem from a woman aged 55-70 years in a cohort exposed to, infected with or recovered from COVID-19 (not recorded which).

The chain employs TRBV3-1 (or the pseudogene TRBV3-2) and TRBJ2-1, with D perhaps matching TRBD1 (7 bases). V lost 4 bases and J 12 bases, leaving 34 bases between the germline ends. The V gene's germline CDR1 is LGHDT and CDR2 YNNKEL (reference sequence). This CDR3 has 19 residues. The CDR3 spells CASSREGAGGSSLRITQFF. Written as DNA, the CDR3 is TGTGCCAGCAGCCGCGAGGGGGCAGGGGGGTCTTCCCTTCGTATTACGCAGTTCTTC.

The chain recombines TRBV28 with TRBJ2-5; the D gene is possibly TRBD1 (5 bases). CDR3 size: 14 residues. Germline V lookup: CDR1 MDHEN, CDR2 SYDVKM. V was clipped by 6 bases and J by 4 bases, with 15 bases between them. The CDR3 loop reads CASSSSARAETQYF. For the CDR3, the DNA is TGTGCCAGCAGCTCATCGGCCAGGGCAGAGACCCAGTACTTC. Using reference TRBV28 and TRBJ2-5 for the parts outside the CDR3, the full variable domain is DVKVTQSSRYLVKRTGEKVFLECVQDMDHENMFWYRQDPGLGLRLIYFSYDVKMKEKGDIPEGYSVSREKKERFSLILESASTNQTSMYLCASSSSARAETQYFGPGTRLLVL.

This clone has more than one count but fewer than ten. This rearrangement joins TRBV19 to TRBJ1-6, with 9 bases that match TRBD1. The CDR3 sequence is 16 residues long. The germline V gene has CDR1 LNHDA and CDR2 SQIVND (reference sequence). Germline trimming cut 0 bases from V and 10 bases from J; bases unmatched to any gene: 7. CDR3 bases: TGTGCCAGTAGTATAGACCCGGGACAGGGAAGATCACCCCTCCACTTT. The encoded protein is CASSIDPGQGRSPLHF.

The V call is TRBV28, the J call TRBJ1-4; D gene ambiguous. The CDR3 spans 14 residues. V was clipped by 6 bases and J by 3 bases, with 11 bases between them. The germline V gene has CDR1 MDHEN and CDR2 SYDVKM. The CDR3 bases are TGTGCCAGCAGCCCTCGGCGGCCTAATGAAAAACTGTTTTTT. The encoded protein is CASSPRRPNEKLFF.